A single sample gave rise to the 17 T cell receptor beta chains below, sequenced in a study of blood T cell repertoires in COVID-19. The assay was immunoSEQ multiplex PCR, and TCRdb's table has in-frame clones only and misses some. Among about 330,000 clones listed, approximately 89% were seen once. The sequencing input was PBMCs or T cells enriched from blood (not recorded which). These receptors all come from a woman aged 30 to 39 who had recovered from COVID-19.

This chain joins TRBV27 and TRBJ1-1, with TRBD1 matching 7 bases. The CDR3 spans 11 residues. Germline CDR1 is MNHEY and CDR2 is SMNVEV (reference sequence). V lost 3 bases to trimming and J lost 11 bases; unmatched junction nucleotides: 3. The CDR3 nucleotides read TGTGCCAGCAGTTTCGGACAGGAGGCTTTCTTT. Translating gives CASSFGQEAFF.

The sample holds one count of this clone. In DNA, the CDR3 is TGTGCCAGCAGCCGCCCCCGGGACTCCGTGCGCGAGCAGTACTTC. Translating it yields CASSRPRDSVREQYF. The rearrangement joins TRBV7-8 to TRBJ2-7; D might be TRBD2 (6 bases). The CDR3 has 15 residues. Trimming removed 5 bases at V and 6 bases at J, with 20 bases between. CDR1 is SGHVS and CDR2 is FQNEAQ in the germline V gene.

The chain joins TRBV5-6 to TRBJ1-2; TRBD1 matches 10 bases. CDR1 and CDR2 from the germline V gene are SGHDT and YYEEEE. The trim removed 4 bases at V and 7 bases at J, leaving 7 bases unmatched. The CDR3 has 14 residues. CDR3 sequence: CASSLDRGQVGYTF. The CDR3 nucleotides are TGTGCCAGCAGCCTAGACAGGGGGCAGGTTGGCTACACCTTC. Full variable domain (outside the CDR3, taken from reference TRBV5-6 and TRBJ1-2): DAGVTQSPTHLIKTRGQQVTLRCSPKSGHDTVSWYQQALGQGPQFIFQYYEEEERQRGNFPDRFSGHQFPNYSSELNVNALLLGDSALYLCASSLDRGQVGYTFGSGTRLTVV.

The chain recombines TRBV29-1 with TRBJ2-7, with a possible D match to TRBD2 (6 bases). There are 12 residues in the CDR3. Trimming left V 3 bases short and J 5 bases short, with 11 bases between. CDR1 and CDR2 (germline): SQVTM, ANQGSEA. The CDR3 bases are TGCAGCGTTGAGGAGGGACGGAACGAGCAGTACTTC. Encoded protein: CSVEEGRNEQYF.

With respect to this clone: Distinct nucleotide sequences in the sample also encode this CDR3. The J gene is TRBJ1-1, the V gene TRBV5-1, with a weak D call TRBD1 (5 bases). V was trimmed by 0 bases and J by 4 bases, leaving 7 bases between them. The CDR3 is 13 residues long. Germline V lookup: CDR1 SGHRS, CDR2 YFSETQ. CDR3 residues: CASSLERGTEAFF. In nucleotides, the CDR3 is TGCGCCAGCAGCTTGGAAAGGGGCACTGAAGCTTTCTTT.

The gene calls are TRBV2 and TRBJ2-1; possible D gene TRBD1, 5 bases. Germline V gene lookup returns CDR1 SNHLY and CDR2 FYNNEI. The ends were cut back, 2 bases at V and 8 bases at J, with 16 bases in the middle. CDR3 size: 15 residues. The CDR3 sequence: CASSESGPGWDEQFF. CDR3 sequence (DNA): TGTGCCAGCAGTGAATCAGGGCCAGGGTGGGATGAGCAGTTCTTC.

The genes are TRBV25-1 and TRBJ2-3; TRBD2 matches 14 bases. The CDR3 sequence is 18 residues long. From germline, CDR1 is MGHDK and CDR2 SYGVNS. Trimming at V came to 3 bases and at J to 7 bases, leaving 12 bases not matched to a gene. The CDR3 DNA reads TGTGCCAGCAGTGAGGGACTAGCGGGGGCCTCGCTGGGGAATACGCAGTATTTT. It yields the protein CASSEGLAGASLGNTQYF.

V is TRBV2 and J is TRBJ2-7; 7 bases agree with TRBD1. V lost 2 bases to trimming and J lost 0 bases; unmatched junction nucleotides: 4. CDR1 and CDR2 (germline): SNHLY, FYNNEI. CDR3 size: 15 residues. In nucleotides, the CDR3 is TGTGCCAGCAGTGAATCCGGGACAGCCTCCTACGAGCAGTACTTC. Protein sequence: CASSESGTASYEQYF.

The CDR3 loop reads CASSLSFPTPAQYF. CDR3 DNA: TGTGCCAGCAGCTTATCGTTCCCCACGCCGGCCCAGTACTTC. V is TRBV7-6 and J is TRBJ2-5; D is unresolved. Trimming removed 2 bases at V and 9 bases at J, with 16 bases between. Germline loops: CDR1 SGHVS, CDR2 FNYEAQ. This CDR3 is 14 amino acids long.

The chain is built from TRBV5-4 and TRBJ1-1; maybe TRBD1 (5 bases). The CDR3 is 13 residues long. Trimming took 5 bases from V and 0 from J, leaving 8 bases between them. CDR1 is SGHNT, CDR2 YYREEE, per germline (reference sequence). For the CDR3, the DNA is TGTGCCAGCAGGGGACTCATGAACACTGAAGCTTTCTTT. As protein: CASRGLMNTEAFF.

The chain carries TRBV20-1 and TRBJ1-1, with TRBD1 identical over 10 bases. Trimming removed 3 bases from V and 0 bases from J; junction bases left unmatched: 4. This CDR3 is built from 15 residues. Germline CDR1 is DFQATT and CDR2 is SNEGSKA (reference sequence). CDR3 DNA sequence: TGCAGTGCTAGTCGACAGGGGGCCTTGAACACTGAAGCTTTCTTT. Amino acid sequence: CSASRQGALNTEAFF.

The rearrangement joins TRBV9 to TRBJ2-3, with D tentatively TRBD1 (6 bases). The CDR3 runs 18 residues. Germline values: CDR1 SGDLS, CDR2 YYNGEE. The V and J ends lost 0 bases and 3 bases respectively, with 20 bases between them. CDR3 residues: CASSVETTTSTGTDTQYF. The CDR3 bases are TGTGCCAGCAGCGTAGAAACGACAACCTCAACAGGGACAGATACGCAGTATTTT.

The gene calls are TRBV5-6 and TRBJ2-5, with 7 bases fitting TRBD2. Unmatched junction bases numbered 8, after V lost 7 bases and J lost 5 bases. The germline CDR1 and CDR2 sequences are SGHDT and YYEEEE. The CDR3 is 13 amino acids. As DNA, the CDR3 is TGTGCCAGCGGGAGGGGATCCGTCGAGACCCAGTACTTC. It encodes CASGRGSVETQYF.

This clone has only one observation. The chain links TRBV12-3 or TRBV12-4 to TRBJ2-1, with 10 nucleotides matching TRBD2. This CDR3 contains 13 residues. With V trimmed by 7 bases and J by 7 bases, 4 bases remained unmatched. CDR3 in amino acids: CASNKLAGNEQFF. As DNA, the CDR3 is TGTGCCAGCAACAAACTAGCGGGGAATGAGCAGTTCTTC.

The CDR3 sequence is CASSLLPIGGKLFF. The DNA of the CDR3 is TGTGCCAGCAGTCTCTTGCCTATAGGCGGAAAACTGTTTTTT. The J gene is TRBJ1-4, the V gene TRBV7-8; D remains ambiguous. The CDR3 has 14 amino acids. V lost 6 bases, J lost 10 bases, and 18 bases lay in between. The germline V gene encodes CDR1 SGHVS and CDR2 FQNEAQ.

This clone was seen only a few times. The rearrangement joins TRBV6-1 to TRBJ1-1; tentative D call: TRBD1 (5 bases). The V and J ends lost 4 bases and 7 bases respectively, with 16 bases between them. CDR3 size: 14 residues. Per germline, CDR1 MNHNS and CDR2 SASEGT. The CDR3 loop reads CASSGSGTEGEAFF. The CDR3 nucleotides are TGTGCCAGCAGTGGTTCCGGGACGGAGGGTGAAGCTTTCTTT.

The V and J genes are TRBV5-6 and TRBJ2-5; 10 bases are a match to TRBD1. This CDR3 is 15 amino acids long. Germline CDR1 SGHDT, CDR2 YYEEEE. The trim removed 4 bases at V and 5 bases at J, leaving 8 bases unmatched. The CDR3 nucleotides are TGTGCCAGCAGCGCTCCGGGACAGGGGTCTGAGACCCAGTACTTC. This sequence encodes CASSAPGQGSETQYF.